This TCR beta chain was identified during a study of neurological immune-mediated disorders. Findings and caveats of the study: CDR3 amino acid sequences of expanded clones were not shared across subjects, a result suggesting private repertoires in all groups.

TCRdb reprocessed the 5' RACE reads with MiXCR, giving one entry per CDR3 protein. The sample records over 45,000 distinct CDR3 sequences, approximately 6.2% being singletons. This CDR3 contains 14 residues. Per the germline V gene, CDR1 is MNHEY and CDR2 is SVGAGI. The count of this clonotype is one. Its specificity is unknown. The junction departs from germline at one end; a sequencing error may be responsible. Input material: CD4+ T cells from blood. This receptor was obtained from a woman aged 18-35 years with multiple sclerosis. The chain links TRBV6-5 to TRBJ1-3; TRBD1 matches 8 bases. CDR3 nucleotides: TGTGCCAACAGTACGACAGGGGTTGGAAACACCATATATTTT. Protein: CANSTTGVGNTIYF.